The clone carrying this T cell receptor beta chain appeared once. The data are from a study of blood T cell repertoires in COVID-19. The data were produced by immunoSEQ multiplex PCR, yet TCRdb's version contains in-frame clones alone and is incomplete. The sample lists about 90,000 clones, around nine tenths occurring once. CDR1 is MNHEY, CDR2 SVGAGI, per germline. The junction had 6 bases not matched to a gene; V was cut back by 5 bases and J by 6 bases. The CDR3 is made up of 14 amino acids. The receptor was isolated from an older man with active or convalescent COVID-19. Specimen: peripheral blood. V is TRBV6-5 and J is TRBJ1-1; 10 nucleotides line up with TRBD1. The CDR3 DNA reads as TGTGCCAGCAGTACGGACAGGGGGAGGTCTGAAGCTTTCTTT. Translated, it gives CASSTDRGRSEAFF.